Sequencing of this TCR beta chain was carried out in a study of blood T cell repertoires in COVID-19. Study at large: The cDNA or gDNA used as material had been derived from T cells, B-cell-depleted T cells, or PBMCs.

Trimming took 6 bases from V and 3 from J, leaving 7 bases between them. The CDR3 is 12 amino acids. Original processing methods: Scientists estimated how many nucleated cells there were by amplifying reference gene primers. Libraries were prepared by immunoSEQ multiplex PCR; TCRdb keeps only in-frame clonotypes and omits some of them. V and J calls plus clone size are reproduced from that table; the DNA served to infer D and trimming. The repertoire includes fewer than 100,000 clones, about four fifths of them detected once, and around 24% sits in the top ten. Sequencing used peripheral blood. The V call is TRBV23-1, the J call TRBJ2-3; D gene ambiguous. TRBV23-1 is given ORF status, its function remaining uncertain. The source is a man aged 65 to 79 with acute or convalescent COVID-19. The CDR3 DNA reads as TGCGCCAGCAGAGACTGTACAGATACGCAGTATTTT. Amino acid sequence: CASRDCTDTQYF.